These 20 T cell receptor beta chains were sequenced from one sample in a study of cytotoxic CD8 clonotypes in ibrutinib-treated CLL. Sequenced by immunoSEQ multiplex PCR; TCRdb stores in-frame clones only, minus some. The table has 200,000 to 250,000 clones, 70% seen once. The sample consisted of PBMCs, taken after 12 months of ibrutinib treatment. These receptors all come from a human donor with chronic lymphocytic leukemia.

CDR3 bases: TGTGCCAGCCGGATGGCCTCGAACACCGGGGAGCTGTTTTTT. Translated, it gives CASRMASNTGELFF. This chain connects TRBV10-3 to TRBJ2-2; D call uncertain. From germline, CDR1 is ENHRY and CDR2 SYGVKD. The CDR3 sequence is 14 residues long. Deletions cut 10 bases from V and 0 bases from J, with 12 bases between.

The CDR3 coding sequence is TGTGCCAGCAGGAACAACAGGGATGGCACTGAAGCTTTCTTT. Translating it yields CASRNNRDGTEAFF. The V gene is TRBV6-4, the J gene TRBJ1-1; D perhaps matches TRBD1 (6 bases). The germline gives CDR1 MRHNA, CDR2 SNTAGT. The CDR3 extends over 14 amino acids. V was clipped by 6 bases and J by 4 bases, with 15 bases between them.

The chain carries TRBV30 and TRBJ1-2, with unresolved D. Looked up from germline, CDR1 is GTSNPN and CDR2 is SVGIG (reference sequence). The CDR3 extends over 13 amino acids. The ends were cut back, 0 bases at V and 6 bases at J, with 11 bases in the middle. CDR3 protein: CAWSVSLNDGYTF. CDR3 DNA: TGTGCCTGGAGTGTTTCGTTAAATGATGGCTACACCTTC. Variable domain in full (rest from reference TRBV30 and TRBJ1-2): SQTIHQWPATLVQPVGSPLSLECTVEGTSNPNLYWYRQAAGRGLQLLFYSVGIGQISSEVPQNLSASRPQDRQFILSSKKLLLSDSGFYLCAWSVSLNDGYTFGSGTRLTVV.

The genes are TRBV5-6 and TRBJ2-3; 8 bases line up with TRBD1. Germline assignment: CDR1 SGHDT and CDR2 YYEEEE. V shed 4 bases, J shed 2 bases, and the junction held 3 bases outside the gene matches. The CDR3 extends over 14 amino acids. The CDR3 loop is CASSRTGITDTQYF. For the CDR3, the DNA is TGTGCCAGCAGCCGGACAGGGATCACAGATACGCAGTATTTT.

This clone was picked up a small number of times. The chain has TRBV15 and TRBJ2-7; D not resolved. The V gene lost 3 bases and the J gene lost 3 bases, with 3 bases spanning the gap. Germline CDR1 and CDR2: LNHNV and YYDKDF (reference sequence). The CDR3 covers 11 residues. The CDR3 region has the DNA TGTGCCACCAGCAGCGACTACGAGCAGTACTTC. Amino acids: CATSSDYEQYF.

In its sample, this clone was seen a few times. The V gene is TRBV6-5, the J gene TRBJ2-2; D not resolved. This CDR3 comprises 12 residues. In germline, CDR1 is MNHEY, CDR2 SVGAGI. The ends were cut back, 1 base at V and 5 bases at J, with 2 bases in the middle. The CDR3 bases are TGTGCCAGCAGTTACTTTACCGGGGAGCTGTTTTTT. It translates to CASSYFTGELFF.

CDR3 sequence reads: CASSGDRGELFF. For the CDR3, the DNA is TGTGCCAGCAGCGGGGACAGGGGAGAGCTGTTTTTT. The J gene is TRBJ2-2, the V gene TRBV2, with TRBD1 matching over 10 bases. Germline V CDR1 and CDR2: SNHLY, FYNNEI. Losses at the gene ends were 6 bases for V and 11 bases for J; bases not matched to a gene: 3. There are 12 residues in the CDR3.

The table lists this clone with a few counts. The genes are TRBV30 and TRBJ2-3; D is unclear. Germline V gene data show CDR1 as GTSNPN and CDR2 as SVGIG (reference sequence). The CDR3 covers 15 residues. V gave up 2 bases and J gave up 1 base, with 13 bases separating them. The CDR3: CAWSISLLGTDTQYF. In nucleotides, the CDR3 is TGTGCCTGGAGTATCAGTTTACTCGGCACAGATACGCAGTATTTT.

This sequence joins TRBV9 and TRBJ2-1, with D perhaps matching TRBD2 (5 bases). Trimming removed 4 bases at V and 5 bases at J, with 7 bases between. Germline assignment: CDR1 SGDLS and CDR2 YYNGEE. CDR3 length: 12 residues. The CDR3 nucleotides read TGTGCCAGCAGCTTTAGCGACAATGAGCAGTTCTTC. Protein: CASSFSDNEQFF.

V and J are TRBV5-1 and TRBJ2-3, with D possibly being TRBD1 or TRBD2 (7 bases each). Looked up from germline, CDR1 is SGHRS and CDR2 is YFSETQ. Trimming removed 4 bases at V and 0 bases at J, with 21 bases between. The CDR3 covers 18 residues. CDR3 residues: CASSLRQGGELSTDTQYF. For the CDR3, the DNA is TGCGCCAGCAGCCTTCGACAGGGAGGGGAATTAAGCACAGATACGCAGTATTTT.

This chain uses TRBV11-1 with TRBJ1-2; TRBD1 matches 7 bases. The junction had 8 bases not matched to a gene; V was cut back by 3 bases and J by 4 bases. Germline lookup yields CDR1 SGHAT and CDR2 FQDESV (reference sequence). This CDR3 comprises 15 residues. CDR3 nucleotides: TGTGCCAGCAGCTTTCGGACAGGCTTGGGCTATGGCTACACCTTC. Its protein is CASSFRTGLGYGYTF. Full variable domain (outside the CDR3, taken from reference TRBV11-1 and TRBJ1-2): EAEVAQSPRYKITEKSQAVAFWCDPISGHATLYWYRQILGQGPELLVQFQDESVVDDSQLPKDRFSAERLKGVDSTLKIQPAELGDSAMYLCASSFRTGLGYGYTFGSGTRLTVV.

The chain uses TRBV28 and TRBJ1-5; 7 nucleotides line up with TRBD1. The germline V gene has CDR1 MDHEN and CDR2 SYDVKM. The CDR3 is 15 amino acids. The V gene end was trimmed by 6 bases and the J gene end by 1 base; junction bases not matched to a gene: 6. The CDR3 bases are TGTGCCAGCAGGACCGGGACAGCGAGCAATCAGCCCCAGCATTTT. Amino acids: CASRTGTASNQPQHF.

This clone has a single count. In DNA, the CDR3 is TGCGCCAGCAGCTTAAATTCTGGATCCTACGAGCAGTACTTC. It is translated as CASSLNSGSYEQYF. This chain connects TRBV5-1 to TRBJ2-7; no firm D call. Trimming stripped 2 bases from V and 1 base from J, with 10 bases between. Germline values: CDR1 SGHRS, CDR2 YFSETQ. This CDR3 spans 14 amino acids.

The V gene is TRBV28, the J gene TRBJ1-1; D not resolved. This CDR3 spans 15 amino acids. With 3 bases removed from V and 5 bases from J, the gap between germline ends came to 16 bases. Germline CDR1 reads MDHEN; CDR2 reads SYDVKM. CDR3 sequence (DNA): TGTGCCAGCAGTTTCACGGTCGTGGTGGATACTGAAGCTTTCTTT. Protein sequence: CASSFTVVVDTEAFF.

This chain joins TRBV9 and TRBJ2-3; 9 nucleotides line up with TRBD1. Germline values: CDR1 SGDLS, CDR2 YYNGEE. This CDR3 is 15 amino acids long. V lost 2 bases to trimming and J lost 2 bases; unmatched junction nucleotides: 3. CDR3 sequence reads: CASSVGQGTTDTQYF. The CDR3 DNA is TGTGCCAGCAGCGTTGGACAGGGGACCACAGATACGCAGTATTTT.

The chain combines TRBV9 with TRBJ1-1; no clear D. V was trimmed by 3 bases and J by 2 bases, leaving 14 bases between them. Germline loops: CDR1 SGDLS, CDR2 YYNGEE. The CDR3 extends over 15 amino acids. The chain's CDR3 is CASSGPVGGNTEAFF. The CDR3 DNA follows: TGTGCCAGCAGCGGCCCCGTGGGCGGAAACACTGAAGCTTTCTTT.

The V and J genes are TRBV6-1 and TRBJ1-2; perhaps TRBD1 as D (5 bases). The CDR3 contains 17 residues. CDR1 and CDR2 from the germline V gene are MNHNS and SASEGT. V was clipped by 0 bases and J by 8 bases, with 22 bases between them. CDR3 nucleotides: TGTGCCAGCAGTGAAGCGGTTCGTCGGGGCCTTCTTGTGGGCTACACCTTC. It translates to CASSEAVRRGLLVGYTF.

This clone was observed a few times. The chain recombines TRBV19 with TRBJ2-3; 9 bases align to TRBD2. This CDR3 is 16 amino acids long. The J segment lost 5 bases and the V segment lost 5 bases, leaving 11 bases of the junction unmatched. Germline-derived CDR1 and CDR2 are LNHDA and SQIVND (reference sequence). The CDR3 DNA reads as TGTGCCAGTAGTTCCGTCGCGGGAGGGCCAGTAGATACGCAGTATTTT. Its protein is CASSSVAGGPVDTQYF.

This chain joins TRBV28 and TRBJ2-5; 7 positions match TRBD2. Germline trimming cut 6 bases from V and 3 bases from J; bases unmatched to any gene: 10. Germline-derived CDR1 and CDR2 are MDHEN and SYDVKM. The CDR3 totals 15 residues. CDR3 protein: CASSPSGTTKETQYF. DNA of the CDR3: TGTGCCAGCAGCCCCTCCGGGACTACCAAAGAGACCCAGTACTTC.

The chain links TRBV6-9 to TRBJ1-2; 10 positions agree with TRBD1. The V segment lost 9 bases and the J segment 7 bases; nucleotides outside the gene matches: 11. The CDR3 covers 14 residues. Per germline, CDR1 MNHGY and CDR2 SVAAGI. The CDR3 spells CASSPYRDRGGYTF. The CDR3 DNA reads TGTGCCAGTTCCCCCTACCGGGACAGGGGTGGCTACACCTTC.